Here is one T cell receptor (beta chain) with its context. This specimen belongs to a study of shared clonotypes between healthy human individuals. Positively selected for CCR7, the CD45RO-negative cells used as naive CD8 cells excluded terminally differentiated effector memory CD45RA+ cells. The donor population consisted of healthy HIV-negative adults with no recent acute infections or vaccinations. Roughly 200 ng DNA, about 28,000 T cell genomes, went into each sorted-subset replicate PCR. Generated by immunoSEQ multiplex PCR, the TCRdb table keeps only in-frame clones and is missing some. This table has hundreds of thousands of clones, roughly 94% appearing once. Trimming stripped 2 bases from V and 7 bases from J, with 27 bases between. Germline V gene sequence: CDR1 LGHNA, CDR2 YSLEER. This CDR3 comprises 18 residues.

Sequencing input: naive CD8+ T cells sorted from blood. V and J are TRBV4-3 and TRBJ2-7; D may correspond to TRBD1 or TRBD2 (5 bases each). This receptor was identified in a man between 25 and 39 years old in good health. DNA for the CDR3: TGCGCCAGCAGCCAATCCCACGAGACAGAGCGGATTCTACGAGAGCAGTACTTC. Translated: CASSQSHETERILREQYF.